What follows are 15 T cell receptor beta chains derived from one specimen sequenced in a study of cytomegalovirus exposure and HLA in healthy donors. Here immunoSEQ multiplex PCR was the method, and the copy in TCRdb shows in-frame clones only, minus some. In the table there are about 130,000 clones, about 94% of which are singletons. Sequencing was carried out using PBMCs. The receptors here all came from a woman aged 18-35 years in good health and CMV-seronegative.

CDR3 loop: CASSYGTGSNQPQHF. The CDR3 DNA is TGTGCCAGCAGTTACGGCACAGGGAGCAATCAGCCCCAGCATTTT. The chain carries TRBV6-5 and TRBJ1-5; tentatively, D is TRBD1 (6 bases). V lost 2 bases to trimming and J lost 1 base, with 9 bases between them. The germline V gene has CDR1 MNHEY and CDR2 SVGAGI. The CDR3 has 15 residues.

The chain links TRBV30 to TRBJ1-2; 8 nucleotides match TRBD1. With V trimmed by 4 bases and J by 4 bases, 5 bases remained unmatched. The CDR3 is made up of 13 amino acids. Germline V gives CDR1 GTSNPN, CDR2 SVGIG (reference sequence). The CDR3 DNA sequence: TGTGCCTGGAAGGACAGGGAGGTCTATGGCTACACCTTC. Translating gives CAWKDREVYGYTF.

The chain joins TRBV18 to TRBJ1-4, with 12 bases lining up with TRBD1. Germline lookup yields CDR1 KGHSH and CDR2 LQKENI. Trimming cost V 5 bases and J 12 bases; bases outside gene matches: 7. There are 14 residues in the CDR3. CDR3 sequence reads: CASSSGTGGIELFF. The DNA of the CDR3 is TGTGCCAGCTCATCCGGGACAGGGGGCATAGAACTGTTTTTT.

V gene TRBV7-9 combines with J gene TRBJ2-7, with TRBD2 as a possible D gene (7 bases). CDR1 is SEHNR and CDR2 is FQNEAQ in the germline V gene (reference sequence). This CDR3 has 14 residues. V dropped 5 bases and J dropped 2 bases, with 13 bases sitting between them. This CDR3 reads CASSPRGGAYEQYF. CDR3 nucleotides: TGTGCCAGCAGCCCAAGGGGGGGGGCCTACGAGCAGTACTTC.

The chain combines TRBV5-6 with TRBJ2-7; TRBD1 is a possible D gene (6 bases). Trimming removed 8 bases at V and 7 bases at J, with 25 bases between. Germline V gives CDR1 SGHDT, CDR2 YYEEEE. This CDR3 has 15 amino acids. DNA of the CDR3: TGTGCCAGTCAACCCAGGGGATCCCCTACTAGTGAGCAGTACTTC. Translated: CASQPRGSPTSEQYF.

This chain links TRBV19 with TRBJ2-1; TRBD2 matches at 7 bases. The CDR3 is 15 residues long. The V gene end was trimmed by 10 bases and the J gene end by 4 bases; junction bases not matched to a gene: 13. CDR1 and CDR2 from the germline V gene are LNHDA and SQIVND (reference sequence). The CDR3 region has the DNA TGTGCCACGACGAGAAGCGGGATAGGTTACAATGAGCAGTTCTTC. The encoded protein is CATTRSGIGYNEQFF. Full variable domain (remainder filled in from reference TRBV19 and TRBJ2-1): DGGITQSPKYLFRKEGQNVTLSCEQNLNHDAMYWYRQDPGQGLRLIYYSQIVNDFQKGDIAEGYSVSREKKESFPLTVTSAQKNPTAFYLCATTRSGIGYNEQFFGPGTRLTVL.

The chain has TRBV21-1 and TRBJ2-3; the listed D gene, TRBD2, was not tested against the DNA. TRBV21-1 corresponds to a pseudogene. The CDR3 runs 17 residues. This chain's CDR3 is CASSKVSGGLRTDTQYF. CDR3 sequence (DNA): TGTGCCAGCAGCAAAGTTTCGGGGGGCTTGAGGACAGATACGCAGTATTTT.

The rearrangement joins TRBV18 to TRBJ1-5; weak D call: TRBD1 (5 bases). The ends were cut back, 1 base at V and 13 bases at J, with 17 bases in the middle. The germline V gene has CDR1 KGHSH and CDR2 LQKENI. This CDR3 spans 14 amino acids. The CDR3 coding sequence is TGTGCCAGCTCACCACTAAAAACCGGGACTTTTCAGCATTTT. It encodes CASSPLKTGTFQHF.

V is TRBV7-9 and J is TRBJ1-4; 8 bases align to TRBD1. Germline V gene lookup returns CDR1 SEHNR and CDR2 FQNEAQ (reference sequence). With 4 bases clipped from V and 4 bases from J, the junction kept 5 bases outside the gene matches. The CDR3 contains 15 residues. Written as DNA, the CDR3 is TGTGCCAGCAGCTCTTGGACAGGGAATAATGAAAAACTGTTTTTT. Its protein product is CASSSWTGNNEKLFF.

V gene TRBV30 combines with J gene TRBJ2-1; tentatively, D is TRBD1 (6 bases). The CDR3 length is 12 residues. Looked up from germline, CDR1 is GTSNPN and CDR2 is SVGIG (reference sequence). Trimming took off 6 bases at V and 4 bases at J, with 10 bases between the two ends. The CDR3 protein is CACPGHYNEQFF. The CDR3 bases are TGTGCCTGCCCGGGACATTACAATGAGCAGTTCTTC.

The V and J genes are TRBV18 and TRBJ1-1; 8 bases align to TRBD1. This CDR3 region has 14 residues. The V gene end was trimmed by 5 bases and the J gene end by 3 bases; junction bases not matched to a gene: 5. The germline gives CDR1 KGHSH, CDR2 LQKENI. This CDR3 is CASSETGVDTEAFF. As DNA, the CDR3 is TGTGCCAGCTCAGAGACAGGGGTTGACACTGAAGCTTTCTTT.

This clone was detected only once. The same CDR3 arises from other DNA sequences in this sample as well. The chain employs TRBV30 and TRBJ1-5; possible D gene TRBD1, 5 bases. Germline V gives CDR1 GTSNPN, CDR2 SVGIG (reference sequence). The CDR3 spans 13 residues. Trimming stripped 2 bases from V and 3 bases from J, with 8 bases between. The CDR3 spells CAWSTGDNQPQHF. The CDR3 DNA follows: TGTGCCTGGAGTACAGGAGACAATCAGCCCCAGCATTTT.

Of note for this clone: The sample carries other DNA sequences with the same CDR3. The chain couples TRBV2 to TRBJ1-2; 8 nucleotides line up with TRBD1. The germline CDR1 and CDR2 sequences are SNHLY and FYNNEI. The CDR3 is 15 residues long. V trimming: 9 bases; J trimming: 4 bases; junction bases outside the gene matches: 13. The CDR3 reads CASKVSPGQGYGYTF. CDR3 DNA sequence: TGTGCCAGTAAAGTTTCGCCAGGACAGGGCTATGGCTACACCTTC.

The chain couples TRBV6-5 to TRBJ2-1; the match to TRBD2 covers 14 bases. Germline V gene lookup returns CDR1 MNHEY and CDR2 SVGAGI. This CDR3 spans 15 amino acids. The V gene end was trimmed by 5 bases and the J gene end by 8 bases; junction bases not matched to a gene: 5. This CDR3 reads CASSRLAGGNHEQFF. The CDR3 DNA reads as TGTGCCAGCAGTCGACTAGCGGGGGGGAATCATGAGCAGTTCTTC.

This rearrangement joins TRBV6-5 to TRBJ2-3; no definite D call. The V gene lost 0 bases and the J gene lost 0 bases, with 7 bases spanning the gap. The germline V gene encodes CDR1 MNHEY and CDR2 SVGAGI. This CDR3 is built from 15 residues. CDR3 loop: CASSYSRASTDTQYF. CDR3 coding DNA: TGTGCCAGCAGTTACTCGAGAGCTAGCACAGATACGCAGTATTTT.